This T cell receptor beta chain was documented in a study of cytomegalovirus exposure and HLA in healthy donors. 60 Vbeta and 13 Jbeta primers were used in PCR. Clones were sequenced by immunoSEQ multiplex PCR, and TCRdb holds only the in-frame ones, with some missing. The sample lists nearly 95,000 clones, 60% to 80% occurring once. Germline trimming cut 4 bases from V and 1 base from J; bases unmatched to any gene: 3. CDR3 length: 15 amino acids. Germline-derived CDR1 and CDR2 are SGHNT and YYREEE (reference sequence). This TCR was recovered from a woman aged 40 to 49 in good health and CMV-seronegative. The chain uses TRBV5-4 and TRBJ2-7, with 12 bases aligning to TRBD2. Sequencing was done on a sample of PBMCs. Here the CDR3 DNA reads TGTGCCAGCAGCCCTGGACTAGCGGGGTCCTACGAGCAGTACTTC. Protein product: CASSPGLAGSYEQYF.